The next 12 T cell receptor beta chains were all read from a single sample in a study of T cell clonality in common variable immunodeficiency. Assay: immunoSEQ multiplex PCR; the TCRdb copy retains only in-frame clones and omits some. This sample includes around 50,000 clones with no singletons; its ten biggest clones take up about 5.7%. Sequencing was carried out using peripheral blood mononuclear cells. The receptors were sampled from a person between 18 and 75 years old in good health.

In this sample, this clone turned up many times. The read gets to within 3 residues of the CDR3 end, and the germline J gene fills in the rest. The J gene is TRBJ2-7, the V gene TRBV5-4, with TRBD1 matching over 9 bases. Germline CDR1 reads SGHNT; CDR2 reads YYREEE (reference sequence). This CDR3 region has 13 residues. Trimming at V came to 4 bases and at J to 6 bases, leaving 5 bases not matched to a gene. CDR3 residues: CASSPQGAGEQYF. CDR3 DNA, as far as it was read: TGTGCCAGCAGCCCACAGGGGGCGGGCGAG.

There are many counts of this clone. The read comes to an end 3 residues before the CDR3 does, leaving the germline J gene to fill in the end. The gene calls are TRBV7-2 and TRBJ2-3; 7 nucleotides match TRBD1. Looked up from germline, CDR1 is SGHTA and CDR2 is FQGNSA. Trimming took 5 bases from V and 6 from J; bases not matched to a gene: 8. This CDR3 contains 14 residues. The covered CDR3 bases are TGTGCCAGCAGCGCAGACAGGGTAGGGGATACG. It yields the protein CASSADRVGDT. The entire CDR3 protein is CASSADRVGDTQYF.

Concerning this clone itself: Sequencing ends 3 residues short of the CDR3 end; the germline J gene provides the rest. V usage is TRBV7-8 and J usage is TRBJ2-2, with TRBD1 identical over 9 bases. The CDR3 consists of 14 residues. Looked up from germline, CDR1 is SGHVS and CDR2 is FQNEAQ. The CDR3 sequence is CASSPGQGWSPLFF. The part of the CDR3 DNA that was read is TGTGCCAGCAGCCCGGGACAGGGTTGGTCACCG.

This clone occurred many times. The read terminates 3 residues before the CDR3 end, so the remaining end is supplied by the germline J gene. The V gene is TRBV5-1, the J gene TRBJ2-7; 8 bases match TRBD1. Losses at the gene ends were 3 bases for V and 4 bases for J; bases not matched to a gene: 6. This CDR3 region has 14 residues. Germline V lookup: CDR1 SGHRS, CDR2 YFSETQ. Incomplete CDR3 DNA: TGCGCCAGCAGCTCCGGGACAGGCAGGTACGAG. The encoded protein is CASSSGTGRYE. The complete CDR3 sequence is CASSSGTGRYEQYF.

This clone was picked up many times. The CDR3 is cut off 3 residues early in the read; its end comes from the germline J gene. V is TRBV5-1 and J is TRBJ2-7; 10 bases agree with TRBD2. The CDR3 totals 19 residues. The germline V gene encodes CDR1 SGHRS and CDR2 YFSETQ. V gave up 2 bases and J gave up 2 bases; unmatched junction bases: 16. The part of the CDR3 DNA that was read is TGCGCCAGCAGCTTTGGGGTAGCGGGAGGACCCTCTCCGGCCTACGAG. It specifies CASSFGVAGGPSPAYE. The whole CDR3 is CASSFGVAGGPSPAYEQYF.

This clone was counted many times. The read terminates 3 residues before the CDR3 end, so the remaining end is supplied by the germline J gene. The chain carries TRBV10-3 and TRBJ2-3; D is possibly TRBD2 (6 bases). This CDR3 region has 12 residues. The germline gives CDR1 ENHRY, CDR2 SYGVKD. The V end lost 10 bases, the J end lost 5 bases, and 13 bases lay between the germline ends. CDR3 loop: CATGGVEDTQYF. Partial CDR3 DNA: TGTGCCACGGGCGGGGTTGAAGATACG.

This clone has a count of ten or more. The read ends 3 residues before the CDR3 terminus; that terminus is restored from the germline J gene. The rearrangement uses TRBV11-2 and TRBJ2-1, with TRBD2 as a possible D gene (7 bases). Germline loops: CDR1 SGHAT, CDR2 FQNNGV. V was pared by 3 bases and J by 9 bases, with 18 bases between. The CDR3 has 15 residues. This CDR3 is CASSFRGRPGGEQFF. Incomplete CDR3 DNA: TGTGCCAGCAGCTTCAGGGGTCGCCCGGGGGGTGAG.

This clone was detected many times. CDR3 DNA (partial): TGTGCCAGTAGTTCCAACAGGGTGTGGGCTGGC. Translation gives CASSSNRVWAG. The entire CDR3 protein reads CASSSNRVWAGYTF. The V call is TRBV19, the J call TRBJ1-2; a possible D gene is TRBD1 (6 bases). The read is 3 residues too short to cover the CDR3 end, so that end is filled in from the germline J gene. V lost 5 bases to trimming and J lost 7 bases, with 17 bases between them. Germline CDR1 LNHDA, CDR2 SQIVND (reference sequence). The CDR3 has 14 amino acids.

This clone was found many times. The missing CDR3 end, 3 residues past where the read stops, is filled in from the germline J gene. The chain has TRBV13 and TRBJ2-2; perhaps TRBD2 as D (6 bases). V was trimmed by 5 bases and J by 8 bases, leaving 15 bases between them. Germline CDR1 is PRHDT and CDR2 is FYEKMQ (reference sequence). The CDR3 sequence is 14 residues long. The CDR3 is CASSPGGLSGELFF. CDR3 DNA (partial): TGTGCCAGCAGCCCAGGAGGGCTCTCAGGGGAG.

This clone came up many times. The CDR3 reads CASSPPSGIGNTEAFF. CDR3 DNA, as far as it was read: TGTGCCAGCTCACCACCGTCGGGGATCGGGAACACTGAA. The V gene is TRBV18, the J gene TRBJ1-1; D not resolved. The CDR3 is cut off 3 residues early in the read; its end comes from the germline J gene. CDR3 size: 16 residues. Trimming pared 0 bases from V and 1 base from J, leaving 12 bases between. Looked up from germline, CDR1 is KGHSH and CDR2 is LQKENI.

This clone was detected ten times or more. From the germline J gene comes the end of the CDR3, since the read stops 3 residues before it. J is TRBJ2-1 and V is TRBV4-1; perhaps TRBD2 as D (6 bases). The CDR3 spans 14 residues. Per the germline V gene, CDR1 is MGHRA and CDR2 is YSYEKL. The V end was cut by 0 bases, the J end by 6 bases, with 9 bases between. The sequenced CDR3 bases are TGCGCCAGCAGCCAAGAGGAGACTAGCAATGAG. The encoded protein is CASSQEETSNE. The full CDR3 is CASSQEETSNEQFF.

Remarks on this clone: The CDR3 end is not reached by the read, which stops 3 residues before it; the germline J gene fills it in. The chain has TRBV2 and TRBJ1-6, with no clear D. The CDR3 is 14 amino acids. The germline V and J ends were trimmed by 2 bases and 4 bases, with 6 bases remaining between them. The germline gives CDR1 SNHLY, CDR2 FYNNEI. CDR3 bases read: TGTGCCAGCAGTGAACCAGGTTATAATTCACCC. Protein product: CASSEPGYNSP. The CDR3, in full, reads CASSEPGYNSPLHF.